This T cell receptor beta chain was observed in a study of early T cells in non-severe SARS-CoV-2 infection. Turning to the study itself: The chains were unpaired, and the sequenced material was bulk RNA from unsorted whole blood. General study results and limits: CD4 and private specificities were missed by VDJdb matching, which favored anti-spike CD8 responses.

Many counts were recorded for this clonotype. Its antigen is as yet unknown. Attachment of unique molecular identifiers to individual cDNA molecules was performed. In TCRdb, the 5' RACE reads were re-called with MiXCR into one record per CDR3 protein. The repertoire consists of about 59,000 distinct CDR3 sequences, with approximately 13% occurring once and the leading ten covering roughly 10%. CDR3 length: 16 amino acids. V lost 4 bases, J lost 4 bases, and 17 bases lay in between. The germline gives CDR1 MGHRA, CDR2 YSYEKL. This sequence was found in an adult who was a healthcare worker with PCR-confirmed SARS-CoV-2 infection or an uninfected control (not recorded which). This material consisted of whole blood, taken at baseline. This chain uses TRBV4-1 with TRBJ1-3; possible D gene TRBD1, 6 bases. The CDR3 sequence: CASSRIPGTPGNTIYF. The CDR3 nucleotides are TGCGCCAGCAGCCGGATCCCCGGGACACCAGGAAACACCATATATTTT.